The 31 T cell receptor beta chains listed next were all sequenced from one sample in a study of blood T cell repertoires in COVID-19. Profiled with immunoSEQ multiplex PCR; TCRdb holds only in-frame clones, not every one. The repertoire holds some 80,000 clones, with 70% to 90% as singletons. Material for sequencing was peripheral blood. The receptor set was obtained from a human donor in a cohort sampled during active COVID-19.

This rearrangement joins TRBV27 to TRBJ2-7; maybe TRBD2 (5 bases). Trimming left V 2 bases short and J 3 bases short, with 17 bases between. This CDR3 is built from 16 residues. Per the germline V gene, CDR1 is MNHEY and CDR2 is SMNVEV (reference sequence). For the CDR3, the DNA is TGTGCCAGCAGTTTAGGCCCCCGGGGATCCCTCTACGAGCAGTACTTC. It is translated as CASSLGPRGSLYEQYF.

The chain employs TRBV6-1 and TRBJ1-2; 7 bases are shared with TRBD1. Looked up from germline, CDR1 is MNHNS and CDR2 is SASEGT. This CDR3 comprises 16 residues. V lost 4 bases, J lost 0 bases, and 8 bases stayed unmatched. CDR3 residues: CASSGDRESSNYGYTF. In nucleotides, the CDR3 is TGTGCCAGCAGTGGAGACAGGGAGTCGTCTAACTATGGCTACACCTTC.

The CDR3 region is CASSYSSPGQRNGYTF. The CDR3 DNA follows: TGTGCCAGCAGTTACTCAAGTCCGGGACAGCGAAATGGCTACACCTTC. The chain carries TRBV6-6 and TRBJ1-2, with 7 positions matching TRBD1. CDR1 is MNHNY and CDR2 is SVGAGI in the germline V gene (reference sequence). The CDR3 runs 16 residues. V dropped 0 bases and J dropped 6; count of bases not matched to a gene: 10.

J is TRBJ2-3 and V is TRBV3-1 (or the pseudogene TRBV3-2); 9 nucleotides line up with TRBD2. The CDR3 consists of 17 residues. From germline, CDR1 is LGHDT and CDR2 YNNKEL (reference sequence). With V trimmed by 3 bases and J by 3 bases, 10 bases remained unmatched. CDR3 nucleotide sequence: TGTGCCAGCAGCCACCCCCCAGCGGGAGGTGAGACAGATACGCAGTATTTT. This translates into CASSHPPAGGETDTQYF.

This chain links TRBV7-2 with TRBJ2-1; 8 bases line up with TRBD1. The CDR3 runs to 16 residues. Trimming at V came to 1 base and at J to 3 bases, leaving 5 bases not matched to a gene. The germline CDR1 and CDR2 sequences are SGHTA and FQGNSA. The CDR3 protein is CASSLGSGTGYNEQFF. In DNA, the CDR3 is TGTGCCAGCAGCTTAGGGTCCGGGACAGGCTACAATGAGCAGTTCTTC.

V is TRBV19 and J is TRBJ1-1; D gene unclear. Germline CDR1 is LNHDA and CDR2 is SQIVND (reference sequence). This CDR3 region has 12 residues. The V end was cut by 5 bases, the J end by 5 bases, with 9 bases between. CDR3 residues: CASSFRETEAFF. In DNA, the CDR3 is TGTGCCAGTAGTTTCCGAGAAACTGAAGCTTTCTTT.

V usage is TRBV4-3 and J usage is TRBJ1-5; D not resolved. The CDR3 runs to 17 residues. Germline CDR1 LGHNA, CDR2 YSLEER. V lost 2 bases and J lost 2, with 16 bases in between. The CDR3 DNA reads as TGCGCCAGCAGCCAAAGTTTCCCCCTCCGAGGCAATCAGCCCCAGCATTTT. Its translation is CASSQSFPLRGNQPQHF.

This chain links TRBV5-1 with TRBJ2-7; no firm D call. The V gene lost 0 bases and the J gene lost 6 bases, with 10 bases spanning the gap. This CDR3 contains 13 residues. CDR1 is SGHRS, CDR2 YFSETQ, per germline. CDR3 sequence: CASSLAVTGEQYF. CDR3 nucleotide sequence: TGCGCCAGCAGCTTGGCCGTAACGGGCGAGCAGTACTTC.

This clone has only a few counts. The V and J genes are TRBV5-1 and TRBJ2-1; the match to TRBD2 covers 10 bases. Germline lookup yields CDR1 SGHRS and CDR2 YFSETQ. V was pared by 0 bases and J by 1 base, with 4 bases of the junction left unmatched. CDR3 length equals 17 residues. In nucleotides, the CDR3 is TGCGCCAGCAGCTTGGCTAGCGGGAGCCCGTCCTACAATGAGCAGTTCTTC. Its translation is CASSLASGSPSYNEQFF.

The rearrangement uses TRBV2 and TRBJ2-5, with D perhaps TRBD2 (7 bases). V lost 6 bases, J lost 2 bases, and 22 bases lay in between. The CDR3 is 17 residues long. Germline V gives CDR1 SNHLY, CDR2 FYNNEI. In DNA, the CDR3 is TGTGCCAGCAGCACTCGGCGAGGGGGGGCCCGGCAAGAGACCCAGTACTTC. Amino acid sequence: CASSTRRGGARQETQYF.

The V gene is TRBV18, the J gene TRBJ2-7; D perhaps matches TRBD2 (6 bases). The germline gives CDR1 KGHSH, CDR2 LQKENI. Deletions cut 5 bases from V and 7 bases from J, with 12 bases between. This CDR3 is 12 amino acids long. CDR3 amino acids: CASSLIGGEQYF. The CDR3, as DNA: TGTGCCAGCTCATTGATTGGGGGGGAGCAGTACTTC.

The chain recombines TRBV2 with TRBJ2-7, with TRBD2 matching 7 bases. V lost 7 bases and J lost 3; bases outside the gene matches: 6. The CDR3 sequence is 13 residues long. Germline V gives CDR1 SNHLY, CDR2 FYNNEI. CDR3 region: CASTGLGGYEQYF. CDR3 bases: TGTGCCAGCACTGGACTAGGCGGCTACGAGCAGTACTTC.

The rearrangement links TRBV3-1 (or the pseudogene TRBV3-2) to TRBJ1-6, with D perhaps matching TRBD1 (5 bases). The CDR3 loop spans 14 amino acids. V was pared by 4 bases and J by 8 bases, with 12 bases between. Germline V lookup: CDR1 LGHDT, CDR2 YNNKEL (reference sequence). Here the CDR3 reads CASSPSGGDSPLHF. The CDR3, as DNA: TGTGCCAGCAGCCCGTCTGGGGGGGATTCACCCCTCCACTTT.

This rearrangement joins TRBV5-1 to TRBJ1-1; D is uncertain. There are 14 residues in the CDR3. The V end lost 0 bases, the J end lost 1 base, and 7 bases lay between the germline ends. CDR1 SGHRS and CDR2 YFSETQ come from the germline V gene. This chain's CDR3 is CASSLVTANTEAFF. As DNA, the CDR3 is TGCGCCAGCAGCTTGGTTACAGCGAACACTGAAGCTTTCTTT.

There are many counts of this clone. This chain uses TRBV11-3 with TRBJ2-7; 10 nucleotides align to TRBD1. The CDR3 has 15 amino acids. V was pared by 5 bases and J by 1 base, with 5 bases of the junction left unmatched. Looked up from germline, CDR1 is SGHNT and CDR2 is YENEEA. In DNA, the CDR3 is TGTGCCAGCAGCCCAGGGACAGGGGCATCCTACGAGCAGTACTTC. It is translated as CASSPGTGASYEQYF. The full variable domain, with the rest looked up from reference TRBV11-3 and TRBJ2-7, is EAGVVQSPRYKIIEKKQPVAFWCNPISGHNTLYWYLQNLGQGPELLIRYENEEAVDDSQLPKDRFSAERLKGVDSTLKIQPAELGDSAVYLCASSPGTGASYEQYFGPGTRLTVT.

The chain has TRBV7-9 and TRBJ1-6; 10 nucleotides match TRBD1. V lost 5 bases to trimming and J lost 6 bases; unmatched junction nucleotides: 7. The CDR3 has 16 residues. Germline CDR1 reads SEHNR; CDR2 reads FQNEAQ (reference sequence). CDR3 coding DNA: TGTGCCAGCAGCCCCCGGGACAGGGGAACTAATTCACCCCTCCACTTT. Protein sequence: CASSPRDRGTNSPLHF.

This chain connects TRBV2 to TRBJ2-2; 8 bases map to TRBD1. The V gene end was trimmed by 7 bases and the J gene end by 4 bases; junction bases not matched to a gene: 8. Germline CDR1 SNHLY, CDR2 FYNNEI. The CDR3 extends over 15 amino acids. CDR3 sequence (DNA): TGTGCCAGCACCTCGGACAGGGAAAGCACCGGGGAGCTGTTTTTT. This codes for CASTSDRESTGELFF.

Here the CDR3 reads CASSELQGTYEQYF. Here the CDR3 DNA reads TGTGCCAGCAGTGAGTTGCAGGGTACCTACGAGCAGTACTTC. The chain is built from TRBV2 and TRBJ2-7; D is perhaps TRBD1 (5 bases). The length of the CDR3 is 14 residues. Germline lookup yields CDR1 SNHLY and CDR2 FYNNEI. The ends were cut back, 3 bases at V and 2 bases at J, with 11 bases in the middle.

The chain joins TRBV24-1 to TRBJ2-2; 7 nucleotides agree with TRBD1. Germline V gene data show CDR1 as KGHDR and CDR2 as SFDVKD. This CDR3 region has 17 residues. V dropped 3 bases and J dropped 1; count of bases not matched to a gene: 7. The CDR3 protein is CATSDPPGTENTGELFF. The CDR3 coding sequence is TGTGCCACCAGTGATCCGCCTGGGACAGAGAACACCGGGGAGCTGTTTTTT.

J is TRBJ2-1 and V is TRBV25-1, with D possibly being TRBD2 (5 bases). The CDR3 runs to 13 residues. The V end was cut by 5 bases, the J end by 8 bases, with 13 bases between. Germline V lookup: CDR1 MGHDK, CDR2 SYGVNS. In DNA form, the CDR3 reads TGTGCCAGCAGTCGACTACCCCGGGATGAGCAGTTCTTC. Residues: CASSRLPRDEQFF.

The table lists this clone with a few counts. The CDR3 sequence is CASSYGQGRTEAFF. CDR3 nucleotide sequence: TGTGCCAGCAGTTACGGACAGGGTAGGACTGAAGCTTTCTTT. The chain joins TRBV6-6 to TRBJ1-1; 8 nucleotides agree with TRBD1. V shed 2 bases and J 5 bases; nucleotides not matched to a gene: 4. This CDR3 has 14 amino acids. Germline V lookup: CDR1 MNHNY, CDR2 SVGAGI (reference sequence).

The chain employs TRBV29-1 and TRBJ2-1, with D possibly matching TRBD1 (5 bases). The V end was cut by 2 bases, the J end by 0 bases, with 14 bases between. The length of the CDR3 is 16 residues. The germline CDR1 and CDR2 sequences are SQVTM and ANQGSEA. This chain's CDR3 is CSVERGGFNSYNEQFF. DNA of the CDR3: TGCAGCGTTGAAAGGGGTGGGTTCAACTCCTACAATGAGCAGTTCTTC.

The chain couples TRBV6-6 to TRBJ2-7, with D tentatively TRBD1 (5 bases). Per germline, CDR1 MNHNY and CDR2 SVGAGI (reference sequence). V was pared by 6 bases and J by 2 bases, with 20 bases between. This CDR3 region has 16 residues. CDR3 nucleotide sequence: TGTGCCAGCAGATCCGATCAGGGCGTCAGTACCTACGAGCAGTACTTC. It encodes CASRSDQGVSTYEQYF.

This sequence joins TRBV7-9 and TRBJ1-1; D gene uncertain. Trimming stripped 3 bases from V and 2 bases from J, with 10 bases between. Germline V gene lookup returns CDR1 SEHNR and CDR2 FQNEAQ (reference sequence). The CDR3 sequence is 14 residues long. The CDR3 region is CASSFIPTNTEAFF. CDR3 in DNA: TGTGCCAGCAGCTTTATCCCGACTAACACTGAAGCTTTCTTT.

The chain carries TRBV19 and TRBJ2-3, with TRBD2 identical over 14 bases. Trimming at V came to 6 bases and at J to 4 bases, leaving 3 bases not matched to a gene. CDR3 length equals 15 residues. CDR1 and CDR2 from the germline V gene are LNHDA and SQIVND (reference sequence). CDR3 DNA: TGTGCCAGTAGGGGGACTAGCGGGAGTGCAGATACGCAGTATTTT. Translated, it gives CASRGTSGSADTQYF.

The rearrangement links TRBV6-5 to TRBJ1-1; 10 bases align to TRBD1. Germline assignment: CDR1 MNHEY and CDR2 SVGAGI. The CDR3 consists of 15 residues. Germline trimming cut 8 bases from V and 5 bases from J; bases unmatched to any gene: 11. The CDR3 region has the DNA TGTGCCAGCGGTTTGACAGGGGGCGGTTTGACTGAAGCTTTCTTT. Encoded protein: CASGLTGGGLTEAFF.

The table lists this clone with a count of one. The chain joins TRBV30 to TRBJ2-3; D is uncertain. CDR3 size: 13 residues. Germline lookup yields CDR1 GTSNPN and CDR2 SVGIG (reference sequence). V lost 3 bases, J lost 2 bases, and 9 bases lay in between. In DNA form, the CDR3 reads TGTGCCTGGAGGGGCTACCCCACAGATACGCAGTATTTT. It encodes CAWRGYPTDTQYF.

The CDR3 region has the DNA TGTGCCAGCAGCGTATCTAGCGGGAGGGCGGATGAGCAGTTCTTC. Protein product: CASSVSSGRADEQFF. The V gene is TRBV9, the J gene TRBJ2-1, with TRBD2 identical over 12 bases. Germline CDR1 reads SGDLS; CDR2 reads YYNGEE. This CDR3 region has 15 residues. V trimming: 1 base; J trimming: 8 bases; junction bases outside the gene matches: 4.

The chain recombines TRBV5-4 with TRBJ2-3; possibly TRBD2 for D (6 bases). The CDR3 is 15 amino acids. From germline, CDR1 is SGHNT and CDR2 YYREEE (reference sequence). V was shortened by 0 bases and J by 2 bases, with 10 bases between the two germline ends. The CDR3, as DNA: TGTGCCAGCAGCTTGGTTCGCGGGGACACAGATACGCAGTATTTT. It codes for CASSLVRGDTDTQYF.

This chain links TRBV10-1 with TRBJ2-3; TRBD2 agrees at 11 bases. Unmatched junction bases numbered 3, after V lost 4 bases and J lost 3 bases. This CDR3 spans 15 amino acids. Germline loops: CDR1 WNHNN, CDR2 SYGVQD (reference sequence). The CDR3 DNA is TGCGCCAGCAGTGCACTAGCGGGAGTTACAGATACGCAGTATTTT. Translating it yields CASSALAGVTDTQYF.

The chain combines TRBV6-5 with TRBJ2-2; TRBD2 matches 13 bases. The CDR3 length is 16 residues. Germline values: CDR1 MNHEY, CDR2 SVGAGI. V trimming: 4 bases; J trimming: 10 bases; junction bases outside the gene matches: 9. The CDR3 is CASSSTSGGPRKELFF. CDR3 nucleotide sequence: TGTGCCAGCAGTTCGACTAGCGGGGGGCCCAGAAAGGAGCTGTTTTTT.